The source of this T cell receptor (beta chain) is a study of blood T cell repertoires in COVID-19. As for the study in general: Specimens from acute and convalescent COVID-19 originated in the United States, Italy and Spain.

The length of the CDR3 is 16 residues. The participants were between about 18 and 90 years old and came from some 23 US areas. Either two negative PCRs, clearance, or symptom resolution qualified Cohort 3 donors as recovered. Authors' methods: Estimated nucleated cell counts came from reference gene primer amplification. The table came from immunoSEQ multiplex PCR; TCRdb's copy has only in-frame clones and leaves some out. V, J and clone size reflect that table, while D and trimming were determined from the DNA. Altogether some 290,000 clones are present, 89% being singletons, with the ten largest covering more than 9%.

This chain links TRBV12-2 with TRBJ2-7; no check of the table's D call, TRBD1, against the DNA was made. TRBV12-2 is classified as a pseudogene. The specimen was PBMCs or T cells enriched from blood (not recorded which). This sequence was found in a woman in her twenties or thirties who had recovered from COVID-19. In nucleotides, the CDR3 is TGTGCAAGTCGCTTCCCGGGACAATCTTATCCCTACGAGCAGTACTTC. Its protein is CASRFPGQSYPYEQYF.